This entry describes one T cell receptor beta chain. Antigen: not known. The CDR3 length is 15 residues. Trimming took 0 bases from V and 2 from J, leaving 11 bases between them. Germline V gene sequence: CDR1 LNHNV, CDR2 YYDKDF (reference sequence). This entry is derived from a study of T-cell memory formation after mild COVID-19. For the study at large: In these data, TCR clusters were largely donor specific.

Study results and caveats: Mainly CM and EM harbored the contracting CD4+ clones; mainly EMRA harbored the CD8+ ones.

From 5'RACE with constant-segment primers came TCR alpha and TCR beta cDNA libraries that carried sample barcodes and UMIs. TCRdb called the 5' RACE reads again in MiXCR, with one record for every CDR3 protein. The sample carries about 560,000 distinct CDR3 sequences, approximately 21% recorded once. The receptor was derived from an adult woman who had mild COVID-19 (a few samples of this study predate the infection). Cell type and time point are not known. The chain combines TRBV15 with TRBJ2-7; no clear D. Sequences were obtained from PBMCs or a T cell subset sorted from them (not recorded which). This CDR3 reads CATSRDLGTAYEQYF. The CDR3 nucleotides are TGTGCCACCAGCAGAGACCTGGGCACCGCCTACGAGCAGTACTTC.